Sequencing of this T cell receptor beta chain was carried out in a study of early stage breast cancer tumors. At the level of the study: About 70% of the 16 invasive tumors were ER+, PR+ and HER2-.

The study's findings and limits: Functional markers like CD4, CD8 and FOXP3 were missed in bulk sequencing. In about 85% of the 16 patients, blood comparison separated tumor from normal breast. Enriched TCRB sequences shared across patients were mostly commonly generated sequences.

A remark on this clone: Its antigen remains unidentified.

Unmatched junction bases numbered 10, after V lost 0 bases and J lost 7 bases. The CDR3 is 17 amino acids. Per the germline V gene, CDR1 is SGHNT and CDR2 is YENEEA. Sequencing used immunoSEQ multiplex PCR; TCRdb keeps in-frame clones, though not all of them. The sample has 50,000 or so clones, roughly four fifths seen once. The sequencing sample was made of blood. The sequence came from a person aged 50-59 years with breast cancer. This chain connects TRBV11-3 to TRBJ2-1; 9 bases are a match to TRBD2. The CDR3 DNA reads TGTGCCAGCAGCTTAGAGGGGACTAGCCAGCATGGGAATGAGCAGTTCTTC. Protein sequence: CASSLEGTSQHGNEQFF.